The present TCR beta chain was sequenced within a study of blood T cell repertoires in COVID-19. Study in general: There were acute and convalescent COVID-19 samples, and they came from the United States, Italy and Spain. T cells, B-cell-depleted T cells, or PBMCs provided the cDNA or gDNA that served as material.

Trimming took 4 bases from V and 4 from J, leaving 16 bases between them. The CDR3 runs to 16 residues. Germline V gives CDR1 MGHDK, CDR2 SYGVNS. This table comes from immunoSEQ multiplex PCR, and its TCRdb copy is limited to in-frame clones, with some not included. The sample holds about 260,000 clones, more than 80% seen once. Participants spanned ages roughly 18 to 90 years and resided in about two dozen US areas. Cohort 3 donors were reported recovered after two negative PCRs, clearance, or symptom resolution. The chain is built from TRBV25-1 and TRBJ2-2; D is perhaps TRBD1 (7 bases). This TCR was recovered from a young woman who had recovered from COVID-19. Sequencing was done on a sample of PBMCs or T cells enriched from blood (not recorded which). The CDR3 loop is CASSARTGGATGELFF. The DNA of the CDR3 is TGTGCCAGCAGTGCACGGACAGGAGGGGCCACCGGGGAGCTGTTTTTT.